This T cell receptor (beta chain) stems from a study of cytomegalovirus exposure and HLA in healthy donors. Each donor was healthy, and each was a bone marrow donor. Note on this clone: Its specificity is unknown.

Study conclusions and caveats: Researchers reported in a later analysis that common viral pathogens appeared linked to several top clusters. Later analysis identified a missense DCLRE1C variant that was linked to TCR beta V- and J-gene trimming.

The CDR3 covers 13 residues. Germline CDR1 is SQVTM and CDR2 is ANQGSEA. Trimming cost V 5 bases and J 3 bases, with 14 bases left between them. The PCR used 60 Vbeta and 13 Jbeta primers. Only in-frame clones appear in the TCRdb table, and some are missing; sequencing was by immunoSEQ multiplex PCR. Its clone listing holds about 35,000 clones. This chain joins TRBV29-1 and TRBJ2-7; the D gene is possibly TRBD1 (6 bases). Specimen: PBMCs. The clonotype originates from a man aged 40-50 years in good health and CMV-seronegative. CDR3 DNA: TGCAGCGTTCAGGGGAGAGGGGGCTACGAGCAGTACTTC. Its protein is CSVQGRGGYEQYF.